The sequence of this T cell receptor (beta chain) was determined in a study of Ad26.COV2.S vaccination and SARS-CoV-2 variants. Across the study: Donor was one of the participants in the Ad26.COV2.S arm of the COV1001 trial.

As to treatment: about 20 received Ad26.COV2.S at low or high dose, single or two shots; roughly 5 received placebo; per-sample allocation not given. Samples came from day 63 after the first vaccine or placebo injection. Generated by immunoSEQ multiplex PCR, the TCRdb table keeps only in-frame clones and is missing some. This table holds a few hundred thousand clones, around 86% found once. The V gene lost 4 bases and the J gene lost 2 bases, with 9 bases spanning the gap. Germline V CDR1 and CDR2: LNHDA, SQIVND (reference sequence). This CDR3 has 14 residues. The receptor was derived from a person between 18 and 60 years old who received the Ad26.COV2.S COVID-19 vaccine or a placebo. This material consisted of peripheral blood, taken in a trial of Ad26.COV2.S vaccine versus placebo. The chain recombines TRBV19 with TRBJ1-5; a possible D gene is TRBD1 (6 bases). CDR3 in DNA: TGTGCCAGTAGTAAACAGGGAGGCAATCAGCCCCAGCATTTT. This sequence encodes CASSKQGGNQPQHF.